The present T cell receptor beta chain was sequenced within a study of blood T cell repertoires in COVID-19. Method: immunoSEQ multiplex PCR; TCRdb's copy keeps in-frame clones and lacks some. The repertoire holds about 160,000 clones, with 75% to 85% as singletons. Germline values: CDR1 MGHRA, CDR2 YSYEKL. The CDR3 contains 16 residues. The V end was cut by 3 bases, the J end by 1 base, with 15 bases between. The sequence was obtained from a woman in her fifties or sixties who had recovered from COVID-19. Sequenced sample: PBMCs or T cells enriched from blood (not recorded which). The gene calls are TRBV4-1 and TRBJ1-1; D possibly corresponds to TRBD1 (6 bases). As DNA, the CDR3 is TGCGCCAGCAGCCAGACCCGCAGGGGCGAGAACACTGAAGCTTTCTTT. Amino acids: CASSQTRRGENTEAFF.